This T cell receptor (beta chain) was recovered during a study of blood T cell repertoires in COVID-19. The germline V and J ends were trimmed by 2 bases and 6 bases, with 20 bases remaining between them. Germline V gene lookup returns CDR1 GTSNPN and CDR2 SVGIG (reference sequence). The CDR3 covers 17 residues. Authors' analysis steps: For nucleated cells, counts were estimated from reference gene primer amplification. Profiling relied on immunoSEQ multiplex PCR, and the TCRdb table lists in-frame clones only, not all of them. V and J calls and clone size follow that table, whereas D and trimming were derived from the DNA. The sample records approximately 210,000 clones, roughly 90% being singletons.

Sequencing was performed on peripheral blood. The TCR originated in a young man who had recovered from COVID-19. This chain joins TRBV30 and TRBJ1-6; maybe TRBD1 (5 bases). The DNA of the CDR3 is TGTGCCTGGAGTAGGTATCGCTCTCCCGGGGGTAATTCACCCCTCCACTTT. Encoded protein: CAWSRYRSPGGNSPLHF.